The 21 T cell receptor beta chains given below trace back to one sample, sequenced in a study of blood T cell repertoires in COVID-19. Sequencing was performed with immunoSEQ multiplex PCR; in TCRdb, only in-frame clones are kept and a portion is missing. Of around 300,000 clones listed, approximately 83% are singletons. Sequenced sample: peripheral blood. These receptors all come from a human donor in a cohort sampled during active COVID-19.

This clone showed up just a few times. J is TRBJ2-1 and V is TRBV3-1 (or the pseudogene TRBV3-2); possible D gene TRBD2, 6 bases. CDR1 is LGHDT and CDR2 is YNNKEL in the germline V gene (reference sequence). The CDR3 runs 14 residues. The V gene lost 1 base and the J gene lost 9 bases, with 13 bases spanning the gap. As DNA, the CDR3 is TGTGCCAGCAGCCAAGCCTTAGTGGGGGGTGAGCAGTTCTTC. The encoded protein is CASSQALVGGEQFF.

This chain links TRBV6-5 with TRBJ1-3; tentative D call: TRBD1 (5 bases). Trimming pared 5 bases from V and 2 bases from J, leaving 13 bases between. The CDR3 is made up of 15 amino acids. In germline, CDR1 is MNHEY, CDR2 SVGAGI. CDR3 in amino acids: CASSPSTETGNTIYF. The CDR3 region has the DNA TGTGCCAGCAGTCCCTCGACAGAAACTGGAAACACCATATATTTT.

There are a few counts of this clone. The CDR3 region is CASSSAGQGSEAFF. The CDR3 bases are TGTGCCAGCAGCTCCGCGGGGCAGGGTTCTGAAGCTTTCTTT. J is TRBJ1-1 and V is TRBV7-8; the D gene is possibly TRBD1 (5 bases). CDR1 is SGHVS, CDR2 FQNEAQ, per germline. V shed 4 bases and J shed 6 bases, with 15 bases lying between them. CDR3 size: 14 residues.

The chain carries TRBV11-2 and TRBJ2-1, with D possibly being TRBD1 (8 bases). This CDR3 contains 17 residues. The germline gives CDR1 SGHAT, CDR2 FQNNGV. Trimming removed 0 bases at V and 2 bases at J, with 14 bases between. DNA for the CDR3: TGTGCCAGCAGCTTAGAGAACAGGGGGGGTCCCTACAATGAGCAGTTCTTC. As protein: CASSLENRGGPYNEQFF.

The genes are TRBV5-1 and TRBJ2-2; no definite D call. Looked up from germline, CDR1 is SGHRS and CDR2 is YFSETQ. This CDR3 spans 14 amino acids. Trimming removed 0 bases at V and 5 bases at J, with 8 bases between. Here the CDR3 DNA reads TGCGCCAGCAGCTTGGGAGTGGTAACCGGGGAGCTGTTTTTT. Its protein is CASSLGVVTGELFF.

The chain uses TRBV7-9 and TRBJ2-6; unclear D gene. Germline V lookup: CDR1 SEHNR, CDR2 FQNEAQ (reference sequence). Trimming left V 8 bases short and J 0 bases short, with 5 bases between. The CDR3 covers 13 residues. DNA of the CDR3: TGTGCCAGCCTTAGCTCTGGGGCCAACGTCCTGACTTTC. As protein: CASLSSGANVLTF.

The DNA for the CDR3 is TGTGTCCTAGCCAAAAACATTCAGTACTTC. This gives the protein CVLAKNIQYF. This sequence joins TRBV19 and TRBJ2-4, with D uncertain. CDR1 and CDR2 (germline): LNHDA, SQIVND (reference sequence). CDR3 length equals 10 residues.

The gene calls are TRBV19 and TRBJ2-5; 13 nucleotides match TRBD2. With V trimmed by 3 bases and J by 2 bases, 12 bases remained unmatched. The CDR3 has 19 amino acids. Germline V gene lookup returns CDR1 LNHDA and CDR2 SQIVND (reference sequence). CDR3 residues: CASSISGTSGIGEQETQYF. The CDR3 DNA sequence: TGTGCCAGTAGTATCTCCGGGACTAGCGGGATCGGTGAACAAGAGACCCAGTACTTC. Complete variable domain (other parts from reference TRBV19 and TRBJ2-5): DGGITQSPKYLFRKEGQNVTLSCEQNLNHDAMYWYRQDPGQGLRLIYYSQIVNDFQKGDIAEGYSVSREKKESFPLTVTSAQKNPTAFYLCASSISGTSGIGEQETQYFGPGTRLLVL.

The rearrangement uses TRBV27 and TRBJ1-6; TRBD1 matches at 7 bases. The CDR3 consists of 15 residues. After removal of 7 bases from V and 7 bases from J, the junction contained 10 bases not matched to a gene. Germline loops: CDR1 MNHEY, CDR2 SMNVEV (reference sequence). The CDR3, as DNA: TGTGCCAGCAAACCGGGACAGTCGACCAATTCACCCCTCCACTTT. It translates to CASKPGQSTNSPLHF.

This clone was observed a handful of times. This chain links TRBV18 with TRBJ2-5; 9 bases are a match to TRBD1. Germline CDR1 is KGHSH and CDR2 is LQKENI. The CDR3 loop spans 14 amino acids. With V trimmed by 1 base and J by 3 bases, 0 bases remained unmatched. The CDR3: CASSPRTGEETQYF. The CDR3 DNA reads TGTGCCAGCTCACCACGGACAGGGGAAGAGACCCAGTACTTC.

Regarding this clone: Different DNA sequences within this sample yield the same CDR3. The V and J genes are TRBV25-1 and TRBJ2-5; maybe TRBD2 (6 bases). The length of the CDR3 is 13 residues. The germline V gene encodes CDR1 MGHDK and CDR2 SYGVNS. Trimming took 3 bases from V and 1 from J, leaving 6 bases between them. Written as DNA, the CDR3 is TGTGCCAGCAGTGAGGGGGGCCAAGAGACCCAGTACTTC. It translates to CASSEGGQETQYF.

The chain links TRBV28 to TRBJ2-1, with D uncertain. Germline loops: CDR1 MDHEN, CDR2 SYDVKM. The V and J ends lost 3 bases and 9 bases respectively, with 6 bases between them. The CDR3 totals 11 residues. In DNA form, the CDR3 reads TGTGCCAGCAGTTTTTTAGCTGAGCAGTTCTTC. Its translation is CASSFLAEQFF. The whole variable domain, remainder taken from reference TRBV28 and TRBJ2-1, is DVKVTQSSRYLVKRTGEKVFLECVQDMDHENMFWYRQDPGLGLRLIYFSYDVKMKEKGDIPEGYSVSREKKERFSLILESASTNQTSMYLCASSFLAEQFFGPGTRLTVL.

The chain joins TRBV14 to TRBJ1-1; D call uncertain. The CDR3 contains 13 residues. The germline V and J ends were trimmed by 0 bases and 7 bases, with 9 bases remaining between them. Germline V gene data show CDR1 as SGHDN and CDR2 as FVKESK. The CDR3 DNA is TGTGCCAGCAGCCAAGATCGACGGGTTGAAGCTTTCTTT. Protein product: CASSQDRRVEAFF.

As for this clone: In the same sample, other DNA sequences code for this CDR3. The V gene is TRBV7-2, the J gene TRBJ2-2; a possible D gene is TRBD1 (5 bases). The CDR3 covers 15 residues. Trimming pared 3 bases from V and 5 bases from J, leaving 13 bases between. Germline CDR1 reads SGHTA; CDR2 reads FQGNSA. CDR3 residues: CASSLTALVTGELFF. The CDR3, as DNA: TGTGCCAGCAGCTTGACAGCCTTGGTGACCGGGGAGCTGTTTTTT.

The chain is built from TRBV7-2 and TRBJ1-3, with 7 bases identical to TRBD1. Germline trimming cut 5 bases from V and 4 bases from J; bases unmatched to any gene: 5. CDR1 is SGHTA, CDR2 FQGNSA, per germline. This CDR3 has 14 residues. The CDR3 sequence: CASSPRQGGNTIYF. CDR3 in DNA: TGTGCCAGCAGCCCCAGACAGGGAGGAAACACCATATATTTT.

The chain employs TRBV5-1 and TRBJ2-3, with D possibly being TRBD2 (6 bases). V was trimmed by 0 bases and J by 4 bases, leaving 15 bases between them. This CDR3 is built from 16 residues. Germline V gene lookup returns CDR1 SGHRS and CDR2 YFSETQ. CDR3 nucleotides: TGCGCCAGCAGCTTGGGAGGCACCGGGGGTCCAGATACGCAGTATTTT. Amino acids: CASSLGGTGGPDTQYF.

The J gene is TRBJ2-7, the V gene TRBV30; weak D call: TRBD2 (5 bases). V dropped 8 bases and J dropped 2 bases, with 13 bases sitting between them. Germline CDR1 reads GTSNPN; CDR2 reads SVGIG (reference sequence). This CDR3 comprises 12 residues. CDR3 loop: CAIDYDTYEQYF. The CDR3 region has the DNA TGTGCCATCGACTATGACACCTACGAGCAGTACTTC.

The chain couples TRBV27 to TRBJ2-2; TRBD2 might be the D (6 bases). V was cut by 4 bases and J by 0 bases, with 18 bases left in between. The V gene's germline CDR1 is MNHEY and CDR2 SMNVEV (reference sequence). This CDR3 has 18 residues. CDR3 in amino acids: CASSSNLRLGANTGELFF. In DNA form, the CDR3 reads TGTGCCAGCAGTTCGAACTTGCGACTAGGGGCGAACACCGGGGAGCTGTTTTTT.

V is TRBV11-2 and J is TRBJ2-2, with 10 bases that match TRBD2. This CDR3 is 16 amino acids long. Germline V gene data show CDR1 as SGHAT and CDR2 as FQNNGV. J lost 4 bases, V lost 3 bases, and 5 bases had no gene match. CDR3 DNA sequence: TGTGCCAGCAGCTTTGACCTAGCGGGGGTCACCGGGGAGCTGTTTTTT. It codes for CASSFDLAGVTGELFF.

Written as DNA, the CDR3 is TGCGCCAGCAGAAGTCTAGCGGGAGAAGAGACCCAGTACTTC. It is translated as CASRSLAGEETQYF. The chain has TRBV5-1 and TRBJ2-5; the match to TRBD2 covers 10 bases. Germline lookup yields CDR1 SGHRS and CDR2 YFSETQ. This CDR3 has 14 amino acids. J gave up 3 bases and V 5 bases, and 4 bases lay outside the gene matches.

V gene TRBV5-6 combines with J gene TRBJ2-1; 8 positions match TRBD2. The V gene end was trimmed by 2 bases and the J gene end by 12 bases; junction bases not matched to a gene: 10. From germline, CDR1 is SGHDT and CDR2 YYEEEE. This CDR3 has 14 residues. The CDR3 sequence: CASSLLAATVGQFF. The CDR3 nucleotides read TGTGCCAGCAGCTTACTAGCGGCCACGGTGGGGCAGTTCTTC.